The sequence of this TCR beta chain was determined in a study of blood T cell repertoires in COVID-19. This table comes from immunoSEQ multiplex PCR, and its TCRdb copy is limited to in-frame clones, with some not included. The table shows under 70,000 clones, with 90% to 95% occurring only once. Sample: peripheral blood. The TCR comes from a woman aged 55-75 years with active or convalescent COVID-19.

The CDR3 here is CASSPSGGGTDTQYF. The CDR3 coding sequence is TGTGCCAGCAGCCCTAGCGGGGGGGGCACAGATACGCAGTATTTT. This rearrangement joins TRBV7-9 to TRBJ2-3; 12 bases are shared with TRBD2. The CDR3 sequence is 15 residues long. The V segment lost 5 bases and the J segment 1 base; nucleotides outside the gene matches: 1. Germline V gene data show CDR1 as SEHNR and CDR2 as FQNEAQ (reference sequence).